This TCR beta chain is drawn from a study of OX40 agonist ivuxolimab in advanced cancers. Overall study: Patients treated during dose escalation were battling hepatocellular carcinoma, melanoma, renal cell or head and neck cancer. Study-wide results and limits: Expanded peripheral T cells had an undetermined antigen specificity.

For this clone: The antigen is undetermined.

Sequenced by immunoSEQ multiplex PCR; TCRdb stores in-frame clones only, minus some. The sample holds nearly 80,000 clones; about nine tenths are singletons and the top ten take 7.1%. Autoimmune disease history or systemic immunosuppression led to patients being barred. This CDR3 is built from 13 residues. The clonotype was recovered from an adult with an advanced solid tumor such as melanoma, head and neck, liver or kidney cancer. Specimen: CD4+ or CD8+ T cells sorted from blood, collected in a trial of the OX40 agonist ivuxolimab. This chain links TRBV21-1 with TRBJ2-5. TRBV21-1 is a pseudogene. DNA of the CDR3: TGTGCCAGCAGCAAGAGGTGGGGGGAGACCCAGTACTTC. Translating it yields CASSKRWGETQYF.